These 32 T cell receptor beta chains share one sample of origin, sequenced in a study of shared clonotypes between healthy human individuals. Method: immunoSEQ multiplex PCR; TCRdb's copy keeps in-frame clones and lacks some. The top ten clones hold roughly 0.42% of a sample with approximately 1,500,000 clones, around 98% of them seen once. The sample taken for sequencing was naive CD4+ T cells sorted from blood. As for subset: CD45RA+ positively selected. The origin of the receptors is a man younger than 45 in good health.

The V and J genes are TRBV28 and TRBJ1-5, with TRBD1 identical over 7 bases. This CDR3 contains 17 residues. CDR1 and CDR2 (germline): MDHEN, SYDVKM. The V segment lost 2 bases and the J segment 0 bases; nucleotides outside the gene matches: 7. Written as DNA, the CDR3 is TGTGCCAGCAGTTTAATCCGGGACAGATATAGCAATCAGCCCCAGCATTTT. Translating gives CASSLIRDRYSNQPQHF.

The CDR3 DNA is TGCGCCAGCAGCCAAGATTGGGACTACGTGGTGCCGGAGACCCAGTACTTC. Its translation: CASSQDWDYVVPETQYF. The chain carries TRBV4-3 and TRBJ2-5; 7 bases fit TRBD2. The J segment lost 5 bases and the V segment lost 0 bases, leaving 12 bases of the junction unmatched. The germline V gene encodes CDR1 LGHNA and CDR2 YSLEER. This CDR3 has 17 amino acids.

This sequence joins TRBV5-6 and TRBJ2-7; 10 bases line up with TRBD1. Trimming at V came to 4 bases and at J to 0 bases, leaving 10 bases not matched to a gene. CDR3 length: 17 residues. CDR1 is SGHDT and CDR2 is YYEEEE in the germline V gene. The CDR3: CASSALTGGLLSYEQYF. The CDR3 nucleotides are TGTGCCAGCAGCGCCCTGACAGGGGGCTTACTCTCCTACGAGCAGTACTTC.

This clone has just one count. The chain uses TRBV9 and TRBJ2-2; TRBD2 might be the D (5 bases). The V and J ends lost 4 bases and 3 bases respectively, with 13 bases between them. Per germline, CDR1 SGDLS and CDR2 YYNGEE. The CDR3 runs to 15 residues. The CDR3 region is CASSPNRGDTGELFF. CDR3 nucleotides: TGTGCCAGCAGCCCAAACCGGGGAGACACCGGGGAGCTGTTTTTT. Together with reference TRBV9 and TRBJ2-2, the CDR3 gives the full variable domain: DSGVTQTPKHLITATGQRVTLRCSPRSGDLSVYWYQQSLDQGLQFLIQYYNGEERAKGNILERFSAQQFPDLHSELNLSSLELGDSALYFCASSPNRGDTGELFFGEGSRLTVL.

The chain couples TRBV6-6 to TRBJ1-2; 9 bases match TRBD1. The germline gives CDR1 MNHNY, CDR2 SVGAGI (reference sequence). J lost 4 bases, V lost 5 bases, and 5 bases had no gene match. CDR3 size: 14 residues. The CDR3 nucleotides read TGTGCCAGCAGTAAACCGGGACAGGGCTATGGCTACACCTTC. Translated, it gives CASSKPGQGYGYTF.

The J gene is TRBJ2-7, the V gene TRBV15; D is unresolved. This CDR3 contains 14 residues. V lost 0 bases to trimming and J lost 4 bases, with 10 bases between them. Germline V gene lookup returns CDR1 LNHNV and CDR2 YYDKDF (reference sequence). CDR3 coding DNA: TGTGCCACCAGCAGAGAGATGAAAGGGTACGAGCAGTACTTC. This translates into CATSREMKGYEQYF.

V gene TRBV30 combines with J gene TRBJ1-2; D perhaps matches TRBD1 (5 bases). V was cut by 1 base and J by 3 bases, with 12 bases left in between. This CDR3 contains 14 residues. Germline CDR1 GTSNPN, CDR2 SVGIG (reference sequence). In nucleotides, the CDR3 is TGTGCCTGGAGTGGTCCGGGACCGGACTATGGCTACACCTTC. Translation gives CAWSGPGPDYGYTF.

Of note for this clone: At the DNA level, this CDR3 is encoded by other sequences in the same sample as well. The V and J genes are TRBV9 and TRBJ2-6; D gene uncertain. CDR1 is SGDLS and CDR2 is YYNGEE in the germline V gene. The V and J ends lost 0 bases and 4 bases respectively, with 5 bases between them. This CDR3 is 14 amino acids long. CDR3 bases: TGTGCCAGCAGCGTAGCTTCCGGGGCCAACGTCCTGACTTTC. This encodes CASSVASGANVLTF.

The chain uses TRBV10-3 and TRBJ2-3; TRBD1 matches 7 bases. The CDR3 totals 13 residues. The V segment lost 6 bases and the J segment 3 bases; nucleotides outside the gene matches: 3. The germline gives CDR1 ENHRY, CDR2 SYGVKD. CDR3 region: CAIRGTATDTQYF. CDR3 DNA: TGTGCCATCAGAGGGACAGCAACAGATACGCAGTATTTT.

V gene TRBV11-2 combines with J gene TRBJ2-7; unclear D gene. The V and J ends lost 1 base and 3 bases respectively, with 7 bases between them. The CDR3 is made up of 13 amino acids. Germline V lookup: CDR1 SGHAT, CDR2 FQNNGV. Here the CDR3 DNA reads TGTGCCAGCAGCTTAGGCTGGAGCTACGAGCAGTACTTC. Its protein product is CASSLGWSYEQYF.

The chain uses TRBV5-1 and TRBJ2-7; D is unclear. V shed 5 bases and J shed 0 bases, with 9 bases lying between them. The CDR3 spans 13 residues. Looked up from germline, CDR1 is SGHRS and CDR2 is YFSETQ. Here the CDR3 DNA reads TGCGCCAGCAGTTATGCTCTCTCCTACGAGCAGTACTTC. Protein: CASSYALSYEQYF.

This chain connects TRBV10-3 to TRBJ2-5; tentative D call: TRBD1 (6 bases). The last part of the DNA fits TRBJ2-7 better; the J call may be wrong. Germline CDR1 reads ENHRY; CDR2 reads SYGVKD. The CDR3 is 15 residues long. Written as DNA, the CDR3 is TGTGCCATCAGTGAGTCCCAGGGGCCCCCCTACGAGCAGTACTTC. Its protein product is CAISESQGPPYEQYF.

The CDR3: CASSLEALRPLSYNEQFF. The CDR3 region has the DNA TGTGCCAGCAGCTTAGAGGCCCTCCGGCCCTTGAGTTACAATGAGCAGTTCTTC. V is TRBV7-2 and J is TRBJ2-1; D remains unclear. The ends were cut back, 1 base at V and 4 bases at J, with 20 bases in the middle. Germline values: CDR1 SGHTA, CDR2 FQGNSA. This CDR3 spans 18 amino acids. The complete variable domain, with remaining parts taken from reference TRBV7-2 and TRBJ2-1, reads GAGVSQSPSNKVTEKGKDVELRCDPISGHTALYWYRQSLGQGLEFLIYFQGNSAPDKSGLPSDRFSAERTGGSVSTLTIQRTQQEDSAVYLCASSLEALRPLSYNEQFFGPGTRLTVL.

Points on this clone: Other DNA sequences in this specimen translate into the identical CDR3. The V and J genes are TRBV7-2 and TRBJ2-5, with D maybe TRBD2 (6 bases). Germline V gives CDR1 SGHTA, CDR2 FQGNSA. This CDR3 contains 13 residues. The ends were cut back, 6 bases at V and 2 bases at J, with 10 bases in the middle. Here the CDR3 reads CASRREVQETQYF. For the CDR3, the DNA is TGTGCCAGCAGGAGGGAGGTACAAGAGACCCAGTACTTC.

The CDR3 DNA reads TGTGCCACGAACCCGCCCCTAGGTGGCTCCTACGAGCAGTACTTC. Translating it yields CATNPPLGGSYEQYF. The chain uses TRBV28 and TRBJ2-7; no reliable D call. V was trimmed by 10 bases and J by 0 bases, leaving 19 bases between them. This CDR3 comprises 15 residues. The germline CDR1 and CDR2 sequences are MDHEN and SYDVKM.

V gene TRBV5-6 combines with J gene TRBJ2-3; 7 positions agree with TRBD1. Looked up from germline, CDR1 is SGHDT and CDR2 is YYEEEE. V trimming: 4 bases; J trimming: 4 bases; junction bases outside the gene matches: 15. The CDR3 contains 17 residues. CDR3 in DNA: TGTGCCAGCAGCCCCTTGGCGAGGGGGCTCTATCCAGATACGCAGTATTTT. Its translation: CASSPLARGLYPDTQYF.

The chain links TRBV5-6 to TRBJ2-7, with TRBD2 as a possible D gene (5 bases). The CDR3 consists of 14 residues. V was pared by 4 bases and J by 4 bases, with 15 bases between. Germline CDR1 is SGHDT and CDR2 is YYEEEE. Written as DNA, the CDR3 is TGTGCCAGCAGCACGACGGGGTCAGTGTACGAGCAGTACTTC. Amino acids: CASSTTGSVYEQYF.

The chain recombines TRBV7-6 with TRBJ2-1; tentative D call: TRBD1 (5 bases). Trimming took off 2 bases at V and 2 bases at J, with 10 bases between the two ends. The CDR3 totals 15 residues. Germline V CDR1 and CDR2: SGHVS, FNYEAQ. The CDR3 DNA is TGTGCCAGCAGCTTATCCAGGGTAACCTACAATGAGCAGTTCTTC. Translation: CASSLSRVTYNEQFF.

The rearrangement links TRBV9 to TRBJ2-2; D is ambiguous. With 0 bases removed from V and 5 bases from J, the gap between germline ends came to 8 bases. From germline, CDR1 is SGDLS and CDR2 YYNGEE. The CDR3 is 14 amino acids. CDR3 in DNA: TGTGCCAGCAGCGTAGCGACCCCAACCGGGGAGCTGTTTTTT. Translated: CASSVATPTGELFF.

V gene TRBV10-3 combines with J gene TRBJ2-3, with 8 positions matching TRBD1. This CDR3 spans 14 amino acids. Trimming took 11 bases from V and 2 from J; bases not matched to a gene: 9. From germline, CDR1 is ENHRY and CDR2 SYGVKD. In DNA form, the CDR3 reads TGTGCCGTAGACAGGGGCCGTGACACAGATACGCAGTATTTT. It yields the protein CAVDRGRDTDTQYF.

This chain joins TRBV7-9 and TRBJ2-5; D possibly uses TRBD1 or TRBD2 (5 bases each). Trimming removed 1 base at V and 2 bases at J, with 14 bases between. The CDR3 sequence is 16 residues long. Germline-derived CDR1 and CDR2 are SEHNR and FQNEAQ (reference sequence). CDR3 residues: CASSLGIMGVQETQYF. DNA of the CDR3: TGTGCCAGCAGCTTAGGGATTATGGGGGTACAAGAGACCCAGTACTTC. Filled out from reference TRBV7-9 and TRBJ2-5, the complete variable domain reads DTGVSQNPRHKITKRGQNVTFRCDPISEHNRLYWYRQTLGQGPEFLTYFQNEAQLEKSRLLSDRFSAERPKGSFSTLEIQRTEQGDSAMYLCASSLGIMGVQETQYFGPGTRLLVL.

The chain recombines TRBV6-1 with TRBJ1-5; D is ambiguous. The germline CDR1 and CDR2 sequences are MNHNS and SASEGT. Trimming shortened V by 6 bases and J by 2 bases, and 11 bases separated the two germline ends. The CDR3 sequence is 14 residues long. CDR3 loop: CASSKQMGNQPQHF. The DNA of the CDR3 is TGTGCCAGCAGCAAACAGATGGGCAATCAGCCCCAGCATTTT.

The genes are TRBV11-2 and TRBJ2-5; tentative D call: TRBD1 (5 bases). Trimming took off 6 bases at V and 4 bases at J, with 15 bases between the two ends. The CDR3 is 14 residues long. Looked up from germline, CDR1 is SGHAT and CDR2 is FQNNGV. The CDR3 bases are TGTGCCAGCAGAACCTACAGGTTTCCAGAGACCCAGTACTTC. This sequence encodes CASRTYRFPETQYF. The full variable domain, its missing parts supplied by reference TRBV11-2 and TRBJ2-5, is EAGVAQSPRYKIIEKRQSVAFWCNPISGHATLYWYQQILGQGPKLLIQFQNNGVVDDSQLPKDRFSAERLKGVDSTLKIQPAKLEDSAVYLCASRTYRFPETQYFGPGTRLLVL.

The rearrangement uses TRBV4-3 and TRBJ1-3; D not resolved. The CDR3 runs to 19 residues. With 3 bases removed from V and 0 bases from J, the gap between germline ends came to 21 bases. Germline CDR1 is LGHNA and CDR2 is YSLEER. The chain's CDR3 is CASSHFGRGATASGNTIYF. CDR3 sequence (DNA): TGCGCCAGCAGCCATTTCGGAAGAGGAGCCACCGCCTCTGGAAACACCATATATTTT.

The chain employs TRBV4-3 and TRBJ1-1, with a weak D call TRBD1 (5 bases). Germline lookup yields CDR1 LGHNA and CDR2 YSLEER. Trimming removed 1 base at V and 3 bases at J, with 15 bases between. The CDR3 totals 16 residues. CDR3 region: CASSQGVSTAYTEAFF. The DNA for the CDR3 is TGCGCCAGCAGCCAAGGCGTTTCGACAGCTTACACTGAAGCTTTCTTT.

V is TRBV27 and J is TRBJ2-7; 8 positions agree with TRBD2. This CDR3 spans 15 amino acids. CDR1 and CDR2 from the germline V gene are MNHEY and SMNVEV (reference sequence). J lost 2 bases, V lost 2 bases, and 5 bases had no gene match. The CDR3 coding sequence is TGTGCCAGCAGTTTAGCACTAGCGGAGACCTACGAGCAGTACTTC. Encoded protein: CASSLALAETYEQYF.

The chain links TRBV25-1 to TRBJ2-1; 7 positions agree with TRBD2. CDR1 MGHDK and CDR2 SYGVNS come from the germline V gene. The CDR3 totals 16 residues. With 5 bases clipped from V and 4 bases from J, the junction kept 11 bases outside the gene matches. This chain's CDR3 is CASSTPLAEGYNEQFF. CDR3 nucleotides: TGTGCCAGCAGTACCCCTCTAGCGGAGGGGTACAATGAGCAGTTCTTC.

This sequence joins TRBV7-2 and TRBJ1-5, with a weak D call TRBD1 (5 bases). Germline values: CDR1 SGHTA, CDR2 FQGNSA. V was pared by 2 bases and J by 4 bases, with 9 bases between. The CDR3 covers 14 residues. The CDR3 DNA sequence: TGTGCCAGCAGCTTAAAGGGGACTAATCAGCCCCAGCATTTT. It is translated as CASSLKGTNQPQHF.

The V call is TRBV14, the J call TRBJ2-1, with D maybe TRBD2 (6 bases). Trimming stripped 3 bases from V and 0 bases from J, with 12 bases between. The CDR3 is 16 residues long. The V gene's germline CDR1 is SGHDN and CDR2 FVKESK. CDR3: CASSQRDRSSYNEQFF. The DNA of the CDR3 is TGTGCCAGCAGCCAGCGGGACCGAAGCTCCTACAATGAGCAGTTCTTC.

This clone has just one count. V usage is TRBV5-1 and J usage is TRBJ2-7; D might be TRBD1 or TRBD2, each matching 8 bases. V lost 3 bases and J 4 bases, leaving 32 bases between the germline ends. Germline lookup yields CDR1 SGHRS and CDR2 YFSETQ. This CDR3 comprises 20 residues. This CDR3 is CASSSGLRTGRLAGTYEQYF. Here the CDR3 DNA reads TGCGCCAGCAGCTCGGGTCTAAGGACAGGGAGATTAGCGGGAACTTACGAGCAGTACTTC.

The V call is TRBV11-2, the J call TRBJ2-7; 13 bases map to TRBD2. The CDR3 length is 17 residues. The V segment lost 4 bases and the J segment 4 bases; nucleotides outside the gene matches: 10. Germline CDR1 SGHAT, CDR2 FQNNGV. The CDR3: CASSSSLLAGGTYEQYF. CDR3 nucleotide sequence: TGTGCCAGCAGCTCCTCCCTACTAGCGGGAGGGACGTACGAGCAGTACTTC. Based on the CDR3 plus reference TRBV11-2 and TRBJ2-7, the full variable domain is EAGVAQSPRYKIIEKRQSVAFWCNPISGHATLYWYQQILGQGPKLLIQFQNNGVVDDSQLPKDRFSAERLKGVDSTLKIQPAKLEDSAVYLCASSSSLLAGGTYEQYFGPGTRLTVT.

V and J are TRBV18 and TRBJ1-4; TRBD1 agrees at 8 bases. V trimming: 3 bases; J trimming: 7 bases; junction bases outside the gene matches: 16. This CDR3 is built from 18 residues. Germline V gene sequence: CDR1 KGHSH, CDR2 LQKENI. This chain's CDR3 is CASSPLAGRGLAGEKLFF. CDR3 bases: TGTGCCAGCTCACCCTTAGCCGGCAGGGGGCTGGCTGGTGAAAAACTGTTTTTT.